The 24 T cell receptor beta chains reported below all come from one sample, sequenced in a study of graft-versus-host responses after intestinal transplantation. Clones were sequenced by immunoSEQ multiplex PCR, and TCRdb holds only the in-frame ones, with some missing. The profile covers about 80,000 clones, with 85% to 90% appearing a single time and roughly 0.37% taken by the ten largest. No antigens are known for them. The specimen was unstimulated CD4+ T cells sorted from spleen or lymph node cells, collected before intestinal transplant. The receptor source for this set is a human donor who received an intestinal transplant.

The chain carries TRBV5-6 and TRBJ2-2, with 7 bases lining up with TRBD2. Germline values: CDR1 SGHDT, CDR2 YYEEEE. CDR3 length: 16 residues. Unmatched junction bases numbered 9, after V lost 1 base and J lost 6 bases. The CDR3 DNA is TGTGCCAGCAGCTTGCCTGCGGGAGAATTGGCCGGGGAGCTGTTTTTT. Its protein product is CASSLPAGELAGELFF.

The genes are TRBV4-1 and TRBJ2-5; TRBD2 matches 14 bases. With V trimmed by 3 bases and J by 4 bases, 7 bases remained unmatched. Germline V lookup: CDR1 MGHRA, CDR2 YSYEKL. The CDR3 is 17 amino acids. DNA for the CDR3: TGCGCCAGCAGCCACATAGGACTAGCGGGGGGCGGAGAGACCCAGTACTTC. This translates into CASSHIGLAGGGETQYF.

V is TRBV7-8 and J is TRBJ2-7; D remains unclear. Trimming removed 4 bases from V and 3 bases from J, with 19 bases in between. Germline CDR1 is SGHVS and CDR2 is FQNEAQ. The CDR3 has 16 residues. This chain's CDR3 is CASSSPPGGTVYEQYF. As DNA, the CDR3 is TGTGCCAGCAGCTCCCCCCCTGGCGGAACCGTCTACGAGCAGTACTTC.

The gene calls are TRBV6-1 and TRBJ1-5, with D perhaps matching TRBD1 (6 bases). The germline CDR1 and CDR2 sequences are MNHNS and SASEGT. This CDR3 contains 15 residues. The V and J ends lost 5 bases and 2 bases respectively, with 13 bases between them. The CDR3 spells CASSPHRVGNQPQHF. As DNA, the CDR3 is TGTGCCAGCAGTCCCCACAGGGTTGGCAATCAGCCCCAGCATTTT.

The V gene is TRBV28, the J gene TRBJ2-7; TRBD1 matches 9 bases. V shed 6 bases and J 2 bases; nucleotides not matched to a gene: 14. The germline V gene has CDR1 MDHEN and CDR2 SYDVKM. This CDR3 contains 17 residues. For the CDR3, the DNA is TGTGCCAGCAGAGACCGTCCGGGACAGGGACCTACCTACGAGCAGTACTTC. As protein: CASRDRPGQGPTYEQYF.

V is TRBV29-1 and J is TRBJ2-7; D is uncertain. Trimming shortened V by 4 bases and J by 2 bases, and 9 bases separated the two germline ends. Germline lookup yields CDR1 SQVTM and CDR2 ANQGSEA. The CDR3 covers 12 residues. This CDR3 is CSVVLLTYEQYF. The CDR3 nucleotides read TGCAGCGTTGTTCTGTTAACCTACGAGCAGTACTTC.

V and J are TRBV4-2 and TRBJ1-3; a possible D gene is TRBD1 (6 bases). CDR1 is LGHNA and CDR2 is YNFKEQ in the germline V gene. This CDR3 spans 18 amino acids. The V and J ends lost 1 base and 3 bases respectively, with 19 bases between them. The DNA for the CDR3 is TGTGCCAGCAGCCAAGGTGTCAGGGGACACGGCGGTGGAAACACCATATATTTT. Translated, it gives CASSQGVRGHGGGNTIYF.

This clone showed up just a few times. The chain carries TRBV27 and TRBJ1-4, with TRBD1 as a possible D gene (6 bases). CDR3 length: 18 residues. The V end lost 4 bases, the J end lost 5 bases, and 23 bases lay between the germline ends. Per germline, CDR1 MNHEY and CDR2 SMNVEV (reference sequence). CDR3 residues: CASSSHPIPGGANEKLFF. The CDR3 coding sequence is TGTGCCAGCAGTTCGCACCCCATCCCGGGGGGGGCGAATGAAAAACTGTTTTTT.

V gene TRBV28 combines with J gene TRBJ2-7, with a possible D match to TRBD1 (6 bases). Between the trimmed V and J ends, which lost 4 bases and 1 base, there was a span of 17 bases. The germline gives CDR1 MDHEN, CDR2 SYDVKM. This CDR3 comprises 16 residues. CDR3 residues: CASSWVWAGDSYEQYF. For the CDR3, the DNA is TGTGCCAGCAGTTGGGTTTGGGCAGGGGATTCCTACGAGCAGTACTTC.

This chain links TRBV6-1 with TRBJ2-1, with TRBD2 matching 7 bases. V was clipped by 6 bases and J by 0 bases; unmatched bases: 5. Per the germline V gene, CDR1 is MNHNS and CDR2 is SASEGT. There are 15 residues in the CDR3. DNA of the CDR3: TGTGCCAGCAGAACCCCTAGCGGCTCCTACAATGAGCAGTTCTTC. This sequence encodes CASRTPSGSYNEQFF.

The J gene is TRBJ2-7, the V gene TRBV28; 7 bases line up with TRBD1. The V segment lost 6 bases and the J segment 5 bases; nucleotides outside the gene matches: 7. The V gene's germline CDR1 is MDHEN and CDR2 SYDVKM. This CDR3 has 13 amino acids. The CDR3 spells CASRITGANEQYF. The CDR3 DNA sequence: TGTGCCAGCAGGATTACAGGGGCGAACGAGCAGTACTTC.

The chain has TRBV5-5 and TRBJ1-2; a weak D match, TRBD1 (6 bases). CDR1 is SGHKS and CDR2 is YYEKEE in the germline V gene (reference sequence). The CDR3 has 16 amino acids. V lost 5 bases, J lost 5 bases, and 22 bases lay in between. In DNA, the CDR3 is TGTGCCAGCAGTTTTGATCGGGACATCCCTATATATGGCTACACCTTC. Its translation: CASSFDRDIPIYGYTF.

J is TRBJ2-7 and V is TRBV27, with D unclear. The V gene's germline CDR1 is MNHEY and CDR2 SMNVEV (reference sequence). The CDR3 has 12 amino acids. V lost 3 bases, J lost 6 bases, and 9 bases lay in between. In DNA, the CDR3 is TGTGCCAGCAGTTTTCGACAAGGCGAGCAGTACTTC. Protein product: CASSFRQGEQYF.

This chain links TRBV30 with TRBJ2-1; 7 bases match TRBD2. Per the germline V gene, CDR1 is GTSNPN and CDR2 is SVGIG (reference sequence). V lost 0 bases, J lost 5 bases, and 4 bases stayed unmatched. The CDR3 contains 14 residues. The CDR3 here is CAWSVRRGNNEQFF. For the CDR3, the DNA is TGTGCCTGGAGTGTACGGCGGGGGAACAATGAGCAGTTCTTC.

This chain uses TRBV5-6 with TRBJ2-3; possibly TRBD1 for D (5 bases). The CDR3 contains 16 residues. V was cut by 0 bases and J by 4 bases, with 15 bases left in between. The germline gives CDR1 SGHDT, CDR2 YYEEEE. CDR3 coding DNA: TGTGCCAGCAGCTTGGGGCAGGGAAGGGGCGCAGATACGCAGTATTTT. It specifies CASSLGQGRGADTQYF.

The gene calls are TRBV6-6 and TRBJ2-4, with D uncertain. CDR1 is MNHNY and CDR2 is SVGAGI in the germline V gene (reference sequence). With 5 bases removed from V and 9 bases from J, the gap between germline ends came to 11 bases. This CDR3 region has 12 residues. Written as DNA, the CDR3 is TGTGCCAGCAGTCAACTTCTAGGCATTCAGTACTTC. Encoded protein: CASSQLLGIQYF.

The V call is TRBV5-1, the J call TRBJ2-1; D might be TRBD2 (5 bases). Germline CDR1 is SGHRS and CDR2 is YFSETQ. Trimming shortened V by 1 base and J by 0 bases, and 8 bases separated the two germline ends. The CDR3 extends over 15 amino acids. This chain's CDR3 is CASSLPADSYNEQFF. The CDR3, as DNA: TGCGCCAGCAGCTTGCCAGCGGACTCCTACAATGAGCAGTTCTTC.

The chain combines TRBV18 with TRBJ1-2, with 7 positions matching TRBD1. The J segment lost 4 bases and the V segment lost 0 bases, leaving 8 bases of the junction unmatched. CDR1 is KGHSH and CDR2 is LQKENI in the germline V gene. This CDR3 contains 16 residues. The CDR3 DNA reads TGTGCCAGCTCACCACCGGAGGGGGCGAGGGCCTATGGCTACACCTTC. Translated: CASSPPEGARAYGYTF.

J is TRBJ1-6 and V is TRBV5-1, with 9 bases matching TRBD1. The CDR3 extends over 15 amino acids. V was pared by 0 bases and J by 9 bases, with 4 bases of the junction left unmatched. Looked up from germline, CDR1 is SGHRS and CDR2 is YFSETQ. CDR3 coding DNA: TGCGCCAGCAGCTTGGTCCCGGGACAGGGTTCACCCCTCCACTTT. Its protein is CASSLVPGQGSPLHF.

V and J are TRBV6-1 and TRBJ1-6; possible D gene TRBD1, 6 bases. In germline, CDR1 is MNHNS, CDR2 SASEGT. V dropped 3 bases and J dropped 5 bases, with 8 bases sitting between them. There are 14 residues in the CDR3. This chain's CDR3 is CASSEGAHNSPLHF. The CDR3 DNA is TGTGCCAGCAGTGAGGGGGCTCATAATTCACCCCTCCACTTT.

The chain is built from TRBV6-5 and TRBJ1-2; 7 nucleotides match TRBD1. The trim removed 6 bases at V and 4 bases at J, leaving 2 bases unmatched. The CDR3 runs 12 residues. CDR1 MNHEY and CDR2 SVGAGI come from the germline V gene. The CDR3 DNA is TGTGCCAGCAGACGGGACAGCTATGGCTACACCTTC. Protein sequence: CASRRDSYGYTF.

The V and J genes are TRBV29-1 and TRBJ2-7; 11 bases fit TRBD2. Per the germline V gene, CDR1 is SQVTM and CDR2 is ANQGSEA. V was pared by 7 bases and J by 4 bases, with 6 bases of the junction left unmatched. The CDR3 contains 13 residues. In DNA form, the CDR3 reads TGCAGCGCCGGGACTAGCGGATTTTACGAGCAGTACTTC. Translated, it gives CSAGTSGFYEQYF.

CDR3 amino acids: CASSTGTGRNEQFF. The CDR3 DNA follows: TGTGCCAGCAGTACCGGGACAGGGCGGAATGAGCAGTTCTTC. This chain joins TRBV6-5 and TRBJ2-1; TRBD1 matches at 9 bases. The junction had 6 bases not matched to a gene; V was cut back by 5 bases and J by 7 bases. CDR1 and CDR2 (germline): MNHEY, SVGAGI. CDR3 length: 14 amino acids.

V and J are TRBV27 and TRBJ1-5, with 7 bases fitting TRBD1. Looked up from germline, CDR1 is MNHEY and CDR2 is SMNVEV (reference sequence). V gave up 5 bases and J gave up 4 bases; unmatched junction bases: 5. The CDR3 consists of 14 residues. CDR3 sequence (DNA): TGTGCCAGCAGTGCCCAACAGGGGAATCAGCCCCAGCATTTT. Its protein is CASSAQQGNQPQHF.